Listed here are 4 T cell receptor beta chains from one sample, sequenced in a study of blood T cell repertoires in COVID-19. Sequencing was performed with immunoSEQ multiplex PCR; in TCRdb, only in-frame clones are kept and a portion is missing. The table shows 90,000 to 120,000 clones, with roughly 90% occurring only once. The sample was peripheral blood. These TCRs come from a man in his forties with active or convalescent COVID-19.

The chain employs TRBV18 and TRBJ1-5, with D maybe TRBD1 (6 bases). This CDR3 is built from 13 residues. CDR1 KGHSH and CDR2 LQKENI come from the germline V gene. V lost 2 bases and J lost 8, with 10 bases in between. CDR3 DNA: TGTGCCAGCTCACCAGAGGGGGAGAAGCCCCAGCATTTT. Translation: CASSPEGEKPQHF.

This chain joins TRBV10-3 and TRBJ2-7; D is ambiguous. Per the germline V gene, CDR1 is ENHRY and CDR2 is SYGVKD. V shed 2 bases and J shed 5 bases, with 7 bases lying between them. The CDR3 length is 12 residues. The CDR3 DNA follows: TGTGCCATCAGTGAGCTGGAGAACGAGCAGTACTTC. Amino acids: CAISELENEQYF.

The rearrangement uses TRBV28 and TRBJ2-1; 11 bases map to TRBD2. CDR3 length: 15 amino acids. V gave up 3 bases and J gave up 9 bases; unmatched junction bases: 7. The germline CDR1 and CDR2 sequences are MDHEN and SYDVKM. This CDR3 is CASSLVLAGGVEQFF. CDR3 sequence (DNA): TGTGCCAGCAGTTTGGTCCTAGCGGGAGGAGTTGAGCAGTTCTTC.

The genes are TRBV5-1 and TRBJ1-4; D is perhaps TRBD1 (5 bases). The ends were cut back, 4 bases at V and 0 bases at J, with 7 bases in the middle. The germline V gene encodes CDR1 SGHRS and CDR2 YFSETQ. The CDR3 has 14 residues. The CDR3 here is CASSQTATNEKLFF. The CDR3 DNA sequence: TGCGCCAGCAGCCAGACAGCAACTAATGAAAAACTGTTTTTT.